The present entry profiles one TCR beta chain with its context. Its target is unknown. Germline V CDR1 and CDR2: ENHRY, SYGVKD. Deletions cut 8 bases from V and 13 bases from J, with 20 bases between. This CDR3 spans 12 amino acids. These data come from a study of shared clonotypes between healthy human individuals. Whole-study context: The donor group consisted of two women and three men, aged 18 to 49. CD4 naive and CD4 memory each took three plates per donor, while CD8 naive took two and CD8 memory one.

Clones were sequenced by immunoSEQ multiplex PCR, and TCRdb holds only the in-frame ones, with some missing. In the table there are approximately 2.1 million clones, just over 90% of which are singletons. Study-level points and caveats: It was the non-shared clonotypes that had lower generation probabilities than clonotypes shared by all four donors. The sharing of 4.5% to 5% of naive CD4 clonotypes was seen across a few donors.

The V gene is TRBV10-3, the J gene TRBJ1-2, with D perhaps matching TRBD1 (5 bases). Source material: naive CD4+ T cells from PBMCs. Specified subset: CD45RA+ positively selected. The sequence came from a man aged 18-30 years in good health. Some clones in this sample may be carry-over from other donors' samples. CDR3 in amino acids: CAIRTGQGFSTF. The CDR3, as DNA: TGTGCCATCCGGACTGGTCAGGGATTCTCCACCTTC.